The clone carrying this T cell receptor (beta chain) was counted at least ten times. V was pared by 1 base and J by 0 bases, with 11 bases of the junction left unmatched. Germline CDR1 is SGHVS and CDR2 is FQNEAQ. The CDR3 runs to 19 residues. This sample is part of a study of T cells in Graves' hyperthyroidism and ophthalmopathy. Study in general: Once the initial diagnosis was made, peripheral blood was obtained before any treatment.

It was RNA transcripts that yielded the amplified TCR beta CDR3 regions. First-round RT-PCR of the TCR CDR3 relied on the HTBI primer set. TCRdb re-analysed the multiplex PCR reads in MiXCR, keeping a single row per CDR3 protein. Of fewer than 350,000 distinct CDR3 sequences listed, roughly 20% are singletons. This chain links TRBV7-8 with TRBJ1-5, with 8 bases fitting TRBD1. Sequenced material: blood. The TCR was taken from a man aged 50-60 years with Graves' ophthalmopathy. The CDR3 loop reads CASSLGPGTGAYSNQPQHF. CDR3 in DNA: TGTGCCAGCAGCTTAGGTCCCGGGACAGGAGCTTATAGCAATCAGCCCCAGCATTTT.